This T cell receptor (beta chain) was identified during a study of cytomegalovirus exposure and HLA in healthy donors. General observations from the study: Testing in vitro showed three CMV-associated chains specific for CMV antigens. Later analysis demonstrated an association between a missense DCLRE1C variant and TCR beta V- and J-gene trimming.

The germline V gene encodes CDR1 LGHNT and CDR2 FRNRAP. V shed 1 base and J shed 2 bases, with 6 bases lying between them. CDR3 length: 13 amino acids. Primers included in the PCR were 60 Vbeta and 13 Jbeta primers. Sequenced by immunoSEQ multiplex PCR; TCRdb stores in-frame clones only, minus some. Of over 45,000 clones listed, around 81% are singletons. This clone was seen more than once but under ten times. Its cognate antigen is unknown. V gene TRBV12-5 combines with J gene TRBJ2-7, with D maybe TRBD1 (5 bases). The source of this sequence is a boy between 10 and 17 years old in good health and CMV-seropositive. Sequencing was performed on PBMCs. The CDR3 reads CASGLARAYEQYF. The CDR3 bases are TGTGCTAGTGGTTTGGCCAGGGCCTACGAGCAGTACTTC.